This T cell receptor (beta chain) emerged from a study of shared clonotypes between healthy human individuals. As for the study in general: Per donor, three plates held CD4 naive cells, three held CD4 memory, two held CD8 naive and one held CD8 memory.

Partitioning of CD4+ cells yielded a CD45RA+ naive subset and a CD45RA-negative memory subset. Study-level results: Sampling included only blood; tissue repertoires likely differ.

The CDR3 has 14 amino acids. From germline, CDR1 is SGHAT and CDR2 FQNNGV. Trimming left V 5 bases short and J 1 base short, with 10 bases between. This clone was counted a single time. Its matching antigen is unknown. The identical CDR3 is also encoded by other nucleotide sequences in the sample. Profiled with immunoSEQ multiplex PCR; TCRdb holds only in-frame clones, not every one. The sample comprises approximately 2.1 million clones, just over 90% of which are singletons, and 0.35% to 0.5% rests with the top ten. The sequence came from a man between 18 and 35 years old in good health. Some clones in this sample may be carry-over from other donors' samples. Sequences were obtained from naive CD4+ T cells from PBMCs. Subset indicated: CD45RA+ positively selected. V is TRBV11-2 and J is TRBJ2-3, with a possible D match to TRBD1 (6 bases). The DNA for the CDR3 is TGTGCCAGCAGCCCCCGGACAGGCACAGATACGCAGTATTTT. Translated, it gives CASSPRTGTDTQYF.